The 7 T cell receptor beta chains in this list originate from one sample, sequenced in a study of cytomegalovirus exposure and HLA in healthy donors (TCRdb year 2017). The method behind the library was the immunoSEQ multiplex PCR assay. The multiplex PCR relied on a mix of 60 forward primers for TCR Vbeta segments and 13 reverse primers for TCR Jbeta segments. TCRdb's version of the immuneACCESS table is confined to in-frame rearrangements and falls short of the full clone set. An unresolved V gene accounts for under half of the shortfall where checked; the remainder is of unknown origin. The sample table shows approximately 240,000 clones, and more than 85% are seen once. Roughly 0.99% of the sample is taken by the ten largest. Material for sequencing was PBMCs. These receptors came from a woman between 18 and 29 years old in good health and CMV-seronegative.

This clone was seen once. The chain joins TRBV19 to TRBJ2-3, with D possibly TRBD2 on 5 matching bases. V was shortened by 8 bases and J by 6 bases, with 9 bases between the two germline ends. Germline V gene lookup returns CDR1 LNHDA and CDR2 SQIVND (reference sequence). CDR3 size: 11 residues. CDR3 sequence (DNA): TGTGCCAGTGAAGCGGCGGATACGCAGTATTTT. This codes for CASEAADTQYF.

V and J are TRBV7-8 and TRBJ2-5; D possibly corresponds to TRBD1 (6 bases). The DNA end is a closer match to TRBJ2-7, so the J assignment may be wrong. In germline, CDR1 is SGHVS, CDR2 FQNEAQ. CDR3 length: 14 residues. The DNA of the CDR3 is TGTGCCAGCAGCTTATTGCGGACAGCCTACGAGCAGTACTTC. Amino acids: CASSLLRTAYEQYF.

The chain uses TRBV4-1 and TRBJ2-7, with D tentatively TRBD2 (6 bases). The V end lost 1 base, the J end lost 2 bases, and 15 bases lay between the germline ends. Germline V CDR1 and CDR2: MGHRA, YSYEKL. The CDR3 runs to 16 residues. CDR3 region: CASSQVGGTGAYEQYF. As DNA, the CDR3 is TGCGCCAGCAGCCAAGTGGGCGGGACGGGAGCCTACGAGCAGTACTTC.

CDR3 sequence reads: CASSPSRGRAEAFF. The CDR3 bases are TGTGCCAGCTCACCTTCCCGAGGGCGAGCTGAAGCTTTCTTT. The J gene is TRBJ1-1, the V gene TRBV18; D call uncertain. Germline lookup yields CDR1 KGHSH and CDR2 LQKENI. The CDR3 loop spans 14 amino acids. V was pared by 3 bases and J by 6 bases, with 14 bases between.

This clone was observed once. The V call is TRBV11-2, the J call TRBJ2-7; the match to TRBD1 covers 8 bases. CDR1 and CDR2 from the germline V gene are SGHAT and FQNNGV. Germline trimming cut 2 bases from V and 9 bases from J; bases unmatched to any gene: 9. The CDR3 covers 14 residues. The CDR3, as DNA: TGTGCCAGCAGCTTATCTACAGGGGGAGCGGGGCAGTACTTC. Translating it yields CASSLSTGGAGQYF.

The rearrangement links TRBV30 to TRBJ2-2, with D tentatively TRBD2 (5 bases). Germline assignment: CDR1 GTSNPN and CDR2 SVGIG (reference sequence). This CDR3 is 18 amino acids long. V shed 2 bases and J shed 0 bases, with 19 bases lying between them. CDR3: CAWSIGLMPTANTGELFF. DNA for the CDR3: TGTGCCTGGAGTATCGGACTTATGCCAACCGCGAACACCGGGGAGCTGTTTTTT.

Turning to this clone: An end of the junction differs from the germline gene, which may be a read error. The rearrangement uses TRBV20-1 and TRBJ2-5; 9 bases are a match to TRBD2. The CDR3 totals 11 residues. CDR1 and CDR2 (germline): DFQATT, SNEGSKA (reference sequence). CDR3 loop: CSARSSGAPDF. The CDR3 DNA is TGCAGTGCTAGGTCTAGCGGGGCCCCGGACTTC.